These 28 T cell receptor beta chains came from one sample sequenced in a study of blood T cells in healthy people across ages. Combining a sample-barcoded 5' primer with a J-beta primer mix, a second PCR ran for roughly 7 to 11 cycles. TCRdb processed the 5' RACE reads anew with MiXCR; each CDR3 protein has one entry. Of roughly 1.9 million distinct CDR3 sequences in the sample, approximately 39% were seen once. Sequencing input: blood. These receptors came from a human donor in good health.

The V and J genes are TRBV20-1 and TRBJ1-4, with a weak D call TRBD1 (6 bases). This CDR3 is built from 15 residues. Germline CDR1 is DFQATT and CDR2 is SNEGSKA (reference sequence). V shed 0 bases and J shed 2 bases, with 10 bases lying between them. The CDR3 coding sequence is TGCAGTGCTAGAGAGACGGGGGCTACTAATGAAAAACTGTTTTTT. It codes for CSARETGATNEKLFF.

The chain links TRBV10-3 to TRBJ1-1, with 7 bases aligning to TRBD1. Trimming at V came to 4 bases and at J to 7 bases, leaving 3 bases not matched to a gene. CDR1 and CDR2 (germline): ENHRY, SYGVKD. The CDR3 runs to 12 residues. In DNA form, the CDR3 reads TGTGCCATCAGTGGAGGGGACAGTGAAGCTTTCTTT. It yields the protein CAISGGDSEAFF.

This rearrangement joins TRBV11-2 to TRBJ1-2, with D maybe TRBD1 (6 bases). This CDR3 spans 13 amino acids. With 4 bases removed from V and 4 bases from J, the gap between germline ends came to 10 bases. In germline, CDR1 is SGHAT, CDR2 FQNNGV. CDR3 sequence (DNA): TGTGCCAGCAGCTCCCCGACAGGCTATGGCTACACCTTC. Its protein product is CASSSPTGYGYTF.

The chain combines TRBV18 with TRBJ1-2, with 11 bases lining up with TRBD1. The V and J ends lost 2 bases and 2 bases, in that order; junction bases with no gene match: 1. This CDR3 contains 15 residues. Germline V gene data show CDR1 as KGHSH and CDR2 as LQKENI. The CDR3, as DNA: TGTGCCAGCTCACCAGGGGACAGGGGGAACTATGGCTACACCTTC. Translating gives CASSPGDRGNYGYTF.

This clonotype has more than one count but fewer than ten. The CDR3 DNA reads as TGTGCCAGCAGACGCTTTAGGGGAGCGGGGGCCCCAGATACGCAGTATTTT. This gives the protein CASRRFRGAGAPDTQYF. This rearrangement joins TRBV6-2 or TRBV6-3 to TRBJ2-3; 8 bases align to TRBD2. The CDR3 is made up of 17 amino acids. Germline lookup yields CDR1 MNHEY and CDR2 SVGEGT. After removal of 6 bases from V and 4 bases from J, the junction contained 15 bases not matched to a gene.

The chain recombines TRBV2 with TRBJ2-3; D is possibly TRBD2 (5 bases). Trimming took 6 bases from V and 9 from J, leaving 16 bases between them. This CDR3 comprises 13 residues. Per the germline V gene, CDR1 is SNHLY and CDR2 is FYNNEI. The CDR3 region has the DNA TGTGCCAGCAGCGAGTCGATCCTAGCCACGCAGTATTTT. Amino acid sequence: CASSESILATQYF.

This clonotype was counted between two and nine times. This chain joins TRBV6-1 and TRBJ1-5; D not resolved. The V and J ends lost 4 bases and 4 bases respectively, with 11 bases between them. Germline values: CDR1 MNHNS, CDR2 SASEGT. The CDR3 covers 14 residues. CDR3 in DNA: TGTGCCAGCAGTGGTGGACTTAGAAATCAGCCCCAGCATTTT. This encodes CASSGGLRNQPQHF.

As for this clonotype: One junction end disagrees with the germline gene, perhaps due to a read error. V gene TRBV11-3 combines with J gene TRBJ1-5; D is undetermined. This CDR3 region has 13 residues. The germline CDR1 and CDR2 sequences are SGHNT and YENEEA. CDR3 sequence (DNA): TGTGCCAGCAGCCTAGATCCCCTGTTGCCCCAGCATTTT. The encoded protein is CASSLDPLLPQHF.

J is TRBJ2-7 and V is TRBV29-1, with 7 bases identical to TRBD1. The germline V gene has CDR1 SQVTM and CDR2 ANQGSEA. CDR3 length: 13 amino acids. J was trimmed by 5 bases and V by 6 bases; bases with no gene match: 10. As DNA, the CDR3 is TGCAGCGTAAAGGGACAGCACAGTGACGAGCAGTACTTC. It translates to CSVKGQHSDEQYF.

The V call is TRBV7-9, the J call TRBJ2-5; 9 bases are shared with TRBD1. V lost 5 bases, J lost 5 bases, and 6 bases stayed unmatched. The CDR3 has 14 residues. Germline V lookup: CDR1 SEHNR, CDR2 FQNEAQ (reference sequence). CDR3 nucleotide sequence: TGTGCCAGCAGCGTGGACAGGGGTCGGGAGACCCAGTACTTC. Translated, it gives CASSVDRGRETQYF. Filled out from reference TRBV7-9 and TRBJ2-5, the complete variable domain reads DTGVSQNPRHKITKRGQNVTFRCDPISEHNRLYWYRQTLGQGPEFLTYFQNEAQLEKSRLLSDRFSAERPKGSFSTLEIQRTEQGDSAMYLCASSVDRGRETQYFGPGTRLLVL.

In its sample, this clonotype was seen a few times. This rearrangement joins TRBV5-6 to TRBJ1-1; no reliable D call. V lost 1 base to trimming and J lost 0 bases, with 7 bases between them. The CDR3 contains 14 residues. Germline CDR1 reads SGHDT; CDR2 reads YYEEEE. CDR3 DNA: TGTGCCAGCAGCTTGAAGATCATGAACACTGAAGCTTTCTTT. It translates to CASSLKIMNTEAFF.

This clonotype was observed a handful of times. The rearrangement links TRBV20-1 to TRBJ2-7; 9 positions match TRBD1. CDR1 DFQATT and CDR2 SNEGSKA come from the germline V gene (reference sequence). This CDR3 region has 13 residues. J was trimmed by 2 bases and V by 6 bases; bases with no gene match: 5. In nucleotides, the CDR3 is TGCAGTGCGAGGACAGGGGATCCCTACGAGCAGTACTTC. It specifies CSARTGDPYEQYF.

In this sample, this clonotype turned up once. This chain links TRBV14 with TRBJ1-6, with D unresolved. V was shortened by 6 bases and J by 8 bases, with 11 bases between the two germline ends. The CDR3 totals 13 residues. CDR1 SGHDN and CDR2 FVKESK come from the germline V gene. DNA of the CDR3: TGTGCCAGCAGTTATCGAGTTCATTCACCCCTCCACTTT. Translated: CASSYRVHSPLHF. Combining the CDR3 with reference TRBV14 and TRBJ1-6 gives the whole variable domain EAGVTQFPSHSVIEKGQTVTLRCDPISGHDNLYWYRRVMGKEIKFLLHFVKESKQDESGMPNNRFLAERTGGTYSTLKVQPAELEDSGVYFCASSYRVHSPLHFGNGTRLTVT.

This clonotype has more than one count but fewer than ten. The V and J genes are TRBV5-1 and TRBJ2-1; TRBD2 agrees at 9 bases. The CDR3 length is 16 residues. The germline gives CDR1 SGHRS, CDR2 YFSETQ. V was clipped by 4 bases and J by 8 bases; unmatched bases: 13. The CDR3 here is CASSLPSGGMSHEQFF. The DNA of the CDR3 is TGCGCCAGCAGCCTGCCAAGCGGGGGGATGTCGCATGAGCAGTTCTTC.

This clonotype was counted only a few times. The V gene is TRBV7-9, the J gene TRBJ2-3, with no clear D. CDR1 is SEHNR, CDR2 FQNEAQ, per germline (reference sequence). CDR3 size: 15 residues. Trimming stripped 5 bases from V and 2 bases from J, with 14 bases between. This CDR3 is CASSPVGAPTDTQYF. In DNA form, the CDR3 reads TGTGCCAGCAGCCCTGTTGGTGCCCCCACAGATACGCAGTATTTT.

This chain joins TRBV28 and TRBJ2-3, with 7 bases that match TRBD2. The V segment lost 4 bases and the J segment 2 bases; nucleotides outside the gene matches: 6. Per the germline V gene, CDR1 is MDHEN and CDR2 is SYDVKM. The CDR3 length is 15 residues. The DNA of the CDR3 is TGTGCCAGCAGTTCCCCCGGGGGGTACACAGATACGCAGTATTTT. It yields the protein CASSSPGGYTDTQYF.

Details on this clonotype: The junction shows a germline mismatch at one end, possibly a read error. V is TRBV6-5 and J is TRBJ2-3, with D perhaps matching TRBD1 or TRBD2 (5 bases each). The V gene's germline CDR1 is MNHEY and CDR2 SVGAGI. The CDR3 has 14 residues. The CDR3: CASNYSSRDDTQYF. The CDR3, as DNA: TGTGCCAGCAATTACTCTTCTAGGGACGATACGCAGTATTTT.

The chain has TRBV6-1 and TRBJ2-4; 9 nucleotides line up with TRBD1. Judging by the DNA end, TRBJ2-7 fits better; the J call may be wrong. The germline V gene encodes CDR1 MNHNS and CDR2 SASEGT. The CDR3 covers 17 residues. The CDR3 loop reads CASSEIVIRTGANEQYF. In nucleotides, the CDR3 is TGTGCCAGCAGTGAAATTGTTATCCGGACAGGGGCCAACGAGCAGTACTTC.

The rearrangement links TRBV27 to TRBJ1-2, with 7 positions matching TRBD1. V was pared by 0 bases and J by 7 bases, with 2 bases of the junction left unmatched. Looked up from germline, CDR1 is MNHEY and CDR2 is SMNVEV (reference sequence). There are 13 residues in the CDR3. The CDR3, as DNA: TGTGCCAGCAGTTTATCGACAGGGACTGGCTACACCTTC. It yields the protein CASSLSTGTGYTF.

In regard to this clonotype: Since the CDR3 does not end with the conserved phenylalanine or tryptophan, this likely comes from a read error. The J gene is TRBJ2-3, the V gene TRBV12-3 or TRBV12-4; D possibly corresponds to TRBD2 (6 bases). The V gene lost 7 bases and the J gene lost 2 bases, with 19 bases spanning the gap. The CDR3 covers 16 residues. The CDR3 spells CASTLSTGVYTDTQYS. The CDR3 coding sequence is TGTGCCAGCACCCTCTCGACGGGGGTTTACACAGATACGCAGTATTCT.

The chain is built from TRBV14 and TRBJ2-5; a weak D match, TRBD1 (6 bases). The J call may be wrong; the DNA end is better matched by TRBJ2-7. There are 15 residues in the CDR3. CDR1 is SGHDN, CDR2 FVKESK, per germline. DNA for the CDR3: TGTGCCAGCAGCCAAGAATTACAGGGTTGGGTCGAGCAGTACTTC. It translates to CASSQELQGWVEQYF.

This clonotype has more than one count but fewer than ten. The chain has TRBV7-2 and TRBJ2-6; the D gene could be TRBD1 or TRBD2 (5 bases each). The germline CDR1 and CDR2 sequences are SGHTA and FQGNSA. Trimming pared 3 bases from V and 8 bases from J, leaving 14 bases between. This CDR3 is built from 15 residues. This CDR3 is CASSFPGPRTNVLTF. The CDR3 DNA reads as TGTGCCAGCAGCTTTCCGGGACCACGGACCAACGTCCTGACTTTC.

This chain connects TRBV6-1 to TRBJ2-5; 10 positions agree with TRBD2. The CDR3 covers 18 residues. V lost 0 bases to trimming and J lost 5 bases; unmatched junction nucleotides: 12. CDR1 is MNHNS, CDR2 SASEGT, per germline. For the CDR3, the DNA is TGTGCCAGCAGTGAAGCTAAGGCTAGCGGGGGATTATGGGAGACCCAGTACTTC. Its protein is CASSEAKASGGLWETQYF.

The rearrangement uses TRBV20-1 and TRBJ2-7; 8 bases are a match to TRBD1. CDR3 length equals 14 residues. The germline V gene has CDR1 DFQATT and CDR2 SNEGSKA (reference sequence). The chain's CDR3 is CSALSGQVPYEQYF. In DNA, the CDR3 is TGCAGCGCTCTATCGGGACAGGTACCCTACGAGCAGTACTTC.

The chain joins TRBV5-1 to TRBJ2-4; weak D call: TRBD2 (6 bases). Germline-derived CDR1 and CDR2 are SGHRS and YFSETQ. The CDR3 extends over 15 amino acids. Trimming stripped 2 bases from V and 7 bases from J, with 16 bases between. This chain's CDR3 is CASSLDLTSSNIQYF. The CDR3 DNA sequence: TGCGCCAGCAGCTTAGATTTAACTAGCTCTAACATTCAGTACTTC.

This clonotype has a handful of counts. The chain joins TRBV4-1 to TRBJ2-1; 7 bases agree with TRBD1. The CDR3 loop spans 17 amino acids. Germline CDR1 is MGHRA and CDR2 is YSYEKL. V shed 1 base and J 6 bases; nucleotides not matched to a gene: 12. In DNA form, the CDR3 reads TGCGCCAGCAGCCAAGGAGTCCCAGGGGGAGCCTTCAATGAGCAGTTCTTC. Protein sequence: CASSQGVPGGAFNEQFF.

The rearrangement links TRBV7-2 to TRBJ1-2; 12 bases are a match to TRBD1. In germline, CDR1 is SGHTA, CDR2 FQGNSA. This CDR3 region has 15 residues. Trimming cost V 5 bases and J 8 bases; bases outside gene matches: 9. CDR3 nucleotides: TGTGCCAGCAGCGCCAAGGGACAGGGGGCTGCCGGCTACACCTTC. It specifies CASSAKGQGAAGYTF.

This clonotype was recorded a few times. The chain links TRBV3-1 to TRBJ1-4; D gene ambiguous. The CDR3 covers 14 residues. Germline V lookup: CDR1 LGHDT, CDR2 YNNKEL (reference sequence). Trimming left V 5 bases short and J 5 bases short, with 12 bases between. CDR3 in amino acids: CASSFIADNEKLFF. CDR3 nucleotides: TGTGCCAGCAGCTTCATCGCAGACAATGAAAAACTGTTTTTT.